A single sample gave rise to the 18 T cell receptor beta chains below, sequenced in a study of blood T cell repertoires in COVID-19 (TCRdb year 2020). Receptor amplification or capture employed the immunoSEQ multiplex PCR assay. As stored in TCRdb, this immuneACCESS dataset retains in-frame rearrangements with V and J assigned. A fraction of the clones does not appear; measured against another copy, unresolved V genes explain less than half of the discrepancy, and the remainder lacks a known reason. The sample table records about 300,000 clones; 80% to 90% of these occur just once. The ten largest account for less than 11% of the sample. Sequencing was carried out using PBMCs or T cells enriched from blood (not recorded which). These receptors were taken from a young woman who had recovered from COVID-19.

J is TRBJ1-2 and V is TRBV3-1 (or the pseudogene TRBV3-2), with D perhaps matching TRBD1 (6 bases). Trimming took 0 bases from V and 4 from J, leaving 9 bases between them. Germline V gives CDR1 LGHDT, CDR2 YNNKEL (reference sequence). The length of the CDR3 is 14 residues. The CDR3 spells CASSQEGAPYGYTF. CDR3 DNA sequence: TGTGCCAGCAGCCAAGAGGGGGCGCCCTATGGCTACACCTTC.

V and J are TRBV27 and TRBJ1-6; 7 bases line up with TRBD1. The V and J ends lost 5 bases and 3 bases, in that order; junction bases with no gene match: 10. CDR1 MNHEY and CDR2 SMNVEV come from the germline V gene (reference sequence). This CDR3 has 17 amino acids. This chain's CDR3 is CASSLTLGTDYNSPLHF. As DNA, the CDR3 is TGTGCCAGCAGTCTAACACTTGGGACAGACTATAATTCACCCCTCCACTTT.

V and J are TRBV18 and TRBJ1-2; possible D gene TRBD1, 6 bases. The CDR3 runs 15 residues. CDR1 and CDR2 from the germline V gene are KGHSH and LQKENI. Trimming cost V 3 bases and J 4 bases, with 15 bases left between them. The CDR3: CASSPETGLVYGYTF. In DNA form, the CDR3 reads TGTGCCAGCTCACCCGAAACAGGGTTGGTCTATGGCTACACCTTC. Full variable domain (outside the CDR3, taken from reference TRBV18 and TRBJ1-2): NAGVMQNPRHLVRRRGQEARLRCSPMKGHSHVYWYRQLPEEGLKFMVYLQKENIIDESGMPKERFSAEFPKEGPSILRIQQVVRGDSAAYFCASSPETGLVYGYTFGSGTRLTVV.

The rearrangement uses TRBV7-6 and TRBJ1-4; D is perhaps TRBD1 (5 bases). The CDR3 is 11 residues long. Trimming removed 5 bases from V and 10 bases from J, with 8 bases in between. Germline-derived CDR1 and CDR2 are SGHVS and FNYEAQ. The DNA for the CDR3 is TGTGCCAGCAGCGACGGGGGAAAACTGTTTTTT. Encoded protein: CASSDGGKLFF.

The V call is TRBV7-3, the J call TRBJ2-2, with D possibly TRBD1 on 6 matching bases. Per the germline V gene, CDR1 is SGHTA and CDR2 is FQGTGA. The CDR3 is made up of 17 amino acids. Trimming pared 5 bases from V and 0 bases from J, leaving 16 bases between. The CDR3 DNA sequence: TGTGCCAGCAGCACTGATCCGGGACACGCGAACACCGGGGAGCTGTTTTTT. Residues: CASSTDPGHANTGELFF.

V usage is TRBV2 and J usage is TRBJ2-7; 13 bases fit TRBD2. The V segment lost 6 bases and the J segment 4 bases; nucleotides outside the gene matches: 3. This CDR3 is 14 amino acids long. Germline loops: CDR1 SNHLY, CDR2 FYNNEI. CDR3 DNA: TGTGCCAGCAGACCGGGACTAGCGGGATACGAGCAGTACTTC. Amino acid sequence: CASRPGLAGYEQYF. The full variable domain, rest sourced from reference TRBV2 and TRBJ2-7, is EPEVTQTPSHQVTQMGQEVILRCVPISNHLYFYWYRQILGQKVEFLVSFYNNEISEKSEIFDDQFSVERPDGSNFTLKIRSTKLEDSAMYFCASRPGLAGYEQYFGPGTRLTVT.

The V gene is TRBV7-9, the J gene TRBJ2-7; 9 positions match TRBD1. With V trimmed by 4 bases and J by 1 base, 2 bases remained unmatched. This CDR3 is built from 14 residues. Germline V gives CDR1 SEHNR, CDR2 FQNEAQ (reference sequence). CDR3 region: CASSWGQGSYEQYF. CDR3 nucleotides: TGTGCCAGCAGCTGGGGACAGGGATCCTACGAGCAGTACTTC.

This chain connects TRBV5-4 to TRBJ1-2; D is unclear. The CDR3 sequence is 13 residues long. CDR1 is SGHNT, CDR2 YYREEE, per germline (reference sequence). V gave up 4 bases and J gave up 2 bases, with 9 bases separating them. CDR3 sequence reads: CASSPGENYGYTF. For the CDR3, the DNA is TGTGCCAGCAGCCCCGGGGAGAACTATGGCTACACCTTC.

CDR3 nucleotide sequence: TGTGCCAGCAGTTTGGGGGGGGCGCGGACGAACACTGAAGCTTTCTTT. It codes for CASSLGGARTNTEAFF. This rearrangement joins TRBV28 to TRBJ1-1; TRBD1 is a possible D gene (6 bases). Germline CDR1 MDHEN, CDR2 SYDVKM. The CDR3 totals 16 residues. V lost 3 bases and J 1 base, leaving 15 bases between the germline ends.

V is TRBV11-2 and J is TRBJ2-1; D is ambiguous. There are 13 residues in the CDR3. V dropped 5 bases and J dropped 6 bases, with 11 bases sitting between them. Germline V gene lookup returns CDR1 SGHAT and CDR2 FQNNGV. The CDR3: CASSPSVLNEQFF. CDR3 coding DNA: TGTGCCAGCAGCCCGTCAGTTCTCAATGAGCAGTTCTTC. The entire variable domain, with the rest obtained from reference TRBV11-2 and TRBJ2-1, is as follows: EAGVAQSPRYKIIEKRQSVAFWCNPISGHATLYWYQQILGQGPKLLIQFQNNGVVDDSQLPKDRFSAERLKGVDSTLKIQPAKLEDSAVYLCASSPSVLNEQFFGPGTRLTVL.

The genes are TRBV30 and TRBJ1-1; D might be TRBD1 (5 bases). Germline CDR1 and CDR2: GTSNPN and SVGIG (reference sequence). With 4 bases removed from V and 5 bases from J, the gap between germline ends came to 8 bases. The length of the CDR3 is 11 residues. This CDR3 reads CAWTGLTEAFF. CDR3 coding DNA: TGTGCCTGGACAGGGTTAACTGAAGCTTTCTTT.

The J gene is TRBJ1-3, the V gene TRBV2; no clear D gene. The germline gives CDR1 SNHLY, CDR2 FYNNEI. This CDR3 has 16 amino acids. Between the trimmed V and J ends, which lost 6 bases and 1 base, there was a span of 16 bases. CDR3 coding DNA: TGTGCCAGCAGCCCCCGGGAGCCCCTGTCTGGAAACACCATATATTTT. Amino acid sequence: CASSPREPLSGNTIYF.

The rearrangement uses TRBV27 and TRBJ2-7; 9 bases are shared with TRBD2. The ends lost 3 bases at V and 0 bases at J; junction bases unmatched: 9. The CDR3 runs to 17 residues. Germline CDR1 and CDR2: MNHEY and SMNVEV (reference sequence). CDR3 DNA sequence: TGTGCCAGCAGTTTGGCTCGGGGTAGCGGGGGCTCCTACGAGCAGTACTTC. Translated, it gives CASSLARGSGGSYEQYF.

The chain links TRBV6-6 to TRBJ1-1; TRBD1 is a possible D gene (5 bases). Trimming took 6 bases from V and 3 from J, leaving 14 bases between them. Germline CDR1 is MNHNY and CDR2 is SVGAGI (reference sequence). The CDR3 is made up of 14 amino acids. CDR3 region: CASSALGRDTEAFF. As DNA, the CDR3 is TGTGCCAGCAGCGCCTTAGGCAGGGACACTGAAGCTTTCTTT.

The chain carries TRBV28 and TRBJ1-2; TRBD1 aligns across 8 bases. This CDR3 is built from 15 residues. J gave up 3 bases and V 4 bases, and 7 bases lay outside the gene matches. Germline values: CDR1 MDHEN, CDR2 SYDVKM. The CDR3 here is CASSSFRGQYYGYTF. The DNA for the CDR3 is TGTGCCAGCAGTTCATTCAGGGGGCAATACTATGGCTACACCTTC.

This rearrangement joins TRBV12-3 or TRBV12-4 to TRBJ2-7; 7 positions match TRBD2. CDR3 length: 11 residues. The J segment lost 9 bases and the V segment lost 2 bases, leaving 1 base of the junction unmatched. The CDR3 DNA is TGTGCCAGCAGTTTAACGGGGGGGCAGTACTTC. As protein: CASSLTGGQYF.

The CDR3 loop reads CASSLYPGTSGYQETQYF. As DNA, the CDR3 is TGTGCCAGCAGTTTGTACCCCGGGACTAGCGGATACCAAGAGACCCAGTACTTC. V and J are TRBV27 and TRBJ2-5; TRBD2 matches at 11 bases. The CDR3 length is 18 residues. Trimming at V came to 3 bases and at J to 0 bases, leaving 9 bases not matched to a gene. Per germline, CDR1 MNHEY and CDR2 SMNVEV (reference sequence).

The CDR3 region has the DNA TGTGCCAGCGGGGGCCTTATAAATGAAAAACTGTTTTTT. Translated: CASGGLINEKLFF. V is TRBV7-9 and J is TRBJ1-4; the D gene is possibly TRBD1 (6 bases). V gave up 8 bases and J gave up 5 bases, with 12 bases separating them. Germline V lookup: CDR1 SEHNR, CDR2 FQNEAQ (reference sequence). The CDR3 is 13 residues long. Based on the CDR3 plus reference TRBV7-9 and TRBJ1-4, the full variable domain is DTGVSQNPRHKITKRGQNVTFRCDPISEHNRLYWYRQTLGQGPEFLTYFQNEAQLEKSRLLSDRFSAERPKGSFSTLEIQRTEQGDSAMYLCASGGLINEKLFFGSGTQLSVL.